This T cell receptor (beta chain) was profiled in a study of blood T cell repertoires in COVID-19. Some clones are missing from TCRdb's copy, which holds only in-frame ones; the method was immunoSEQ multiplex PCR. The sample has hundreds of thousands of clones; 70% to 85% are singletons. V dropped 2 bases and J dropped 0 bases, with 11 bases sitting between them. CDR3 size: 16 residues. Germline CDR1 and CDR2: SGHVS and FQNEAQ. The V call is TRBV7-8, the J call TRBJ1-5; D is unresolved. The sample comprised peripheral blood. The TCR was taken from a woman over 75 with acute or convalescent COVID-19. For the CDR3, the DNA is TGTGCCAGCAGCTTACGCGGCGGGGTTAGCAATCAGCCCCAGCATTTT. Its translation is CASSLRGGVSNQPQHF.